The clone carrying this T cell receptor beta chain appeared once. The sample is drawn from a study of T-cell reconstitution after alpha-beta-depleted transplantation in children. The CDR3 has 18 residues. Germline values: CDR1 DFQATT, CDR2 SNEGSKA (reference sequence). V was clipped by 2 bases and J by 0 bases; unmatched bases: 8. The TCRbeta library was prepared with unique molecular identifiers. Each CDR3 protein is one row after TCRdb ran MiXCR on the PCR reads. The sample shows more than 200,000 distinct CDR3 sequences, roughly 23% of them seen only once. The gene calls are TRBV20-1 and TRBJ2-3; 13 nucleotides align to TRBD2. The TCR was taken from a girl aged 2-9 years with Fanconi anemia, due to receive a stem cell transplant. The sample in question was PBMCs, obtained before TCRalphabeta/CD19-depleted stem cell transplant. The CDR3 spells CSARTTSGRAWSTDTQYF. DNA for the CDR3: TGCAGTGCTAGAACTACTAGCGGGAGGGCCTGGAGCACAGATACGCAGTATTTT.